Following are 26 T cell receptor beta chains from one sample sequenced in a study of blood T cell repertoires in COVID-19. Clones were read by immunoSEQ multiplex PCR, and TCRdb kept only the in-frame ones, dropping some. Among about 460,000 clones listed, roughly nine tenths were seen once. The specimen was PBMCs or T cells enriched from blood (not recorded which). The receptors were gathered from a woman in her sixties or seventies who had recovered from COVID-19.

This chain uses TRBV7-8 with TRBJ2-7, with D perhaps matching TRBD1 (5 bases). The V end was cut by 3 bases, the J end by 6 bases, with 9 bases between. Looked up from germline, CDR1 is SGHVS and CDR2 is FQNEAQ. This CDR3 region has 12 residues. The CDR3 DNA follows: TGTGCCAGCAGCTTGACAGATATCGAGCAGTACGTC. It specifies CASSLTDIEQYV.

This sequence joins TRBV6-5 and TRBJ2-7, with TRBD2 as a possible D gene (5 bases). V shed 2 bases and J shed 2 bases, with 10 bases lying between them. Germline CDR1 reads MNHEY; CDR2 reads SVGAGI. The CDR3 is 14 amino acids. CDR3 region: CASSYPAGAYEQYF. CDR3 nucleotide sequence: TGTGCCAGCAGTTACCCTGCCGGGGCCTACGAGCAGTACTTC.

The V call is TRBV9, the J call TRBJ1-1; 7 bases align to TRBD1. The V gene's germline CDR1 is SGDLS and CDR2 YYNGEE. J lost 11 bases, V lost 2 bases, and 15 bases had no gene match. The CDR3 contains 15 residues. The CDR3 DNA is TGTGCCAGCAGCGTGACCGGGACAGCCTCTACCGGCGCTTTCTTT. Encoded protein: CASSVTGTASTGAFF.

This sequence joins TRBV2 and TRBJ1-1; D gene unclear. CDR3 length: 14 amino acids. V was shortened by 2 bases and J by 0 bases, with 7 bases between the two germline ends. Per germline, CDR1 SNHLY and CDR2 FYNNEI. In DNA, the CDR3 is TGTGCCAGCAGTGAACGGCGGTTGAACACTGAAGCTTTCTTT. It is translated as CASSERRLNTEAFF.

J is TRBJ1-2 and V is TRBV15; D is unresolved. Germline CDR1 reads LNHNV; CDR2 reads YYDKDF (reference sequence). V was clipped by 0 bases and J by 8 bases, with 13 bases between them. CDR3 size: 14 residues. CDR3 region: CATSRDITDWGYTF. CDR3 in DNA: TGTGCCACCAGCAGAGATATCACAGATTGGGGCTACACCTTC.

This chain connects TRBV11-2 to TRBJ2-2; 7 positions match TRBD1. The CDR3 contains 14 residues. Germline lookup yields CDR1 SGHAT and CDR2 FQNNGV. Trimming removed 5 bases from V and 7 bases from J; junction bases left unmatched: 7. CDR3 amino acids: CASSLTGAIGELFF. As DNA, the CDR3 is TGTGCCAGCAGCCTTACAGGGGCGATCGGGGAGCTGTTTTTT.

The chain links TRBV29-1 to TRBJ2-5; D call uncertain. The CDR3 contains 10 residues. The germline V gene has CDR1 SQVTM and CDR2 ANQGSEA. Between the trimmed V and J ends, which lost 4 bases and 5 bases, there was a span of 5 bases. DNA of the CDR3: TGCAGCGTTGCCAGGGAGACCCAGTACTTC. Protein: CSVARETQYF.

The CDR3 reads CASSVRLAGGDTDTQYF. In nucleotides, the CDR3 is TGTGCCAGCAGCGTTAGACTAGCGGGGGGGGACACAGATACGCAGTATTTT. This chain links TRBV13 with TRBJ2-3; 14 bases align to TRBD2. Germline lookup yields CDR1 PRHDT and CDR2 FYEKMQ (reference sequence). The junction had 6 bases not matched to a gene; V was cut back by 5 bases and J by 2 bases. There are 17 residues in the CDR3.

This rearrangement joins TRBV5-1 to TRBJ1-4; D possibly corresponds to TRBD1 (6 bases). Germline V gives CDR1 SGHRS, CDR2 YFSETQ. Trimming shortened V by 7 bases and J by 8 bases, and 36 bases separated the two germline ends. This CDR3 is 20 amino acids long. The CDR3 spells CASEKGDWGSSFGSKEKLFF. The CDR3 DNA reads TGCGCCAGCGAGAAGGGGGATTGGGGATCGTCGTTCGGAAGTAAGGAAAAACTGTTTTTT.

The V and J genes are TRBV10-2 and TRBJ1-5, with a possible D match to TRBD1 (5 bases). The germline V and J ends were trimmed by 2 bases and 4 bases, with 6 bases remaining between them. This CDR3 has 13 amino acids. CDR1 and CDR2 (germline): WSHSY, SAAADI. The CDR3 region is CASSEAGNQPQHF. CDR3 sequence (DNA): TGCGCCAGCAGTGAGGCAGGGAATCAGCCCCAGCATTTT.

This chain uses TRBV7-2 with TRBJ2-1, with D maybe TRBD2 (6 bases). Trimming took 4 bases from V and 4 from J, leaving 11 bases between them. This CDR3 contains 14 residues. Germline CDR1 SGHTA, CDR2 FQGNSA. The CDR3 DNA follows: TGTGCCAGCAGCTCCTGGGACTTGTACAATGAGCAGTTCTTC. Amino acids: CASSSWDLYNEQFF.

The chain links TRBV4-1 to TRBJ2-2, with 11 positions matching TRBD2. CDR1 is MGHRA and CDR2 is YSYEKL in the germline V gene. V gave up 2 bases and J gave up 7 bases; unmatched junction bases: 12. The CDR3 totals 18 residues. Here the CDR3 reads CASSQSLLAGGRGGELFF. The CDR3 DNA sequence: TGCGCCAGCAGCCAATCGCTCCTAGCGGGGGGCCGGGGCGGGGAGCTGTTTTTT.

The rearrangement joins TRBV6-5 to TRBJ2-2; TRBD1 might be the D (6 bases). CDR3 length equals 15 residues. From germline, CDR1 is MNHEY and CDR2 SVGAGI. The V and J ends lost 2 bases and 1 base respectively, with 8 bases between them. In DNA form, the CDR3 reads TGTGCCAGCAGTTACCTCAGGGGGAACACCGGGGAGCTGTTTTTT. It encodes CASSYLRGNTGELFF.

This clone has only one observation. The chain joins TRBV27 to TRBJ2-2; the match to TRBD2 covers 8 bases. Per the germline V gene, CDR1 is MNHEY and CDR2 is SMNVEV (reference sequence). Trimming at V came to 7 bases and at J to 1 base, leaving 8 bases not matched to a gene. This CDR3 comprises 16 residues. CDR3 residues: CASNRGGARNTGELFF. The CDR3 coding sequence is TGTGCCAGCAACCGGGGGGGGGCGCGGAACACCGGGGAGCTGTTTTTT.

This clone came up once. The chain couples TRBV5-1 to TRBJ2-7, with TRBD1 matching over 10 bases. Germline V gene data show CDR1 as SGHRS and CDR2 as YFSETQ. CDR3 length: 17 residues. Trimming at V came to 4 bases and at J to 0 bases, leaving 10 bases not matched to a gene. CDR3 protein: CASSGDRGRTSSYEQYF. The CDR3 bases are TGCGCCAGCAGCGGGGACAGGGGCCGAACTAGCTCCTACGAGCAGTACTTC.

CDR3 in DNA: TGTGCCAGCAGCCTAAGAGACAGGGGGGACACTGAAGCTTTCTTT. It is translated as CASSLRDRGDTEAFF. The gene calls are TRBV3-1 (or the pseudogene TRBV3-2) and TRBJ1-1, with 9 bases lining up with TRBD1. CDR1 and CDR2 from the germline V gene are LGHDT and YNNKEL (reference sequence). Germline trimming cut 4 bases from V and 3 bases from J; bases unmatched to any gene: 6. The CDR3 sequence is 15 residues long.

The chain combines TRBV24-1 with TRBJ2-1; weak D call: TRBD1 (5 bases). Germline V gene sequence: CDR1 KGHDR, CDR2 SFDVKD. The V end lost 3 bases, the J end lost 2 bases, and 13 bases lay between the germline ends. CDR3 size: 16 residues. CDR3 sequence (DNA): TGTGCCACCAGTGATCAGGCCAAGGGGCCCTACAATGAGCAGTTCTTC. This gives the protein CATSDQAKGPYNEQFF.

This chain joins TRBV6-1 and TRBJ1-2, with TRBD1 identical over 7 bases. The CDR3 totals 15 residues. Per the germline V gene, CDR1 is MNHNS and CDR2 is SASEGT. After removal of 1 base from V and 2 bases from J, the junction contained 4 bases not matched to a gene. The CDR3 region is CASSEVGGSNYGYTF. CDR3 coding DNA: TGTGCCAGCAGTGAAGTAGGGGGCTCGAACTATGGCTACACCTTC.

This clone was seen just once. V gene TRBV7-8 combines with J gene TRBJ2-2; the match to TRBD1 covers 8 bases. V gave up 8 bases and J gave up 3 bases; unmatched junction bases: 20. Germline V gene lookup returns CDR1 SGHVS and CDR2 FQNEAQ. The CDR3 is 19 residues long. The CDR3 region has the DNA TGTGCCAGCGGGTACCAACGCCGGGACAGGTCTGATCACACCGGGGAGCTGTTTTTT. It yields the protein CASGYQRRDRSDHTGELFF.

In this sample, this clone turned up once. CDR3 bases: TGTGCCAGCAGCCCAACAGGTCTTTTGCAGTATTTT. The encoded protein is CASSPTGLLQYF. The rearrangement links TRBV11-3 to TRBJ2-3, with D tentatively TRBD1 (5 bases). This CDR3 spans 12 amino acids. V was shortened by 5 bases and J by 11 bases, with 14 bases between the two germline ends. Germline CDR1 SGHNT, CDR2 YENEEA.

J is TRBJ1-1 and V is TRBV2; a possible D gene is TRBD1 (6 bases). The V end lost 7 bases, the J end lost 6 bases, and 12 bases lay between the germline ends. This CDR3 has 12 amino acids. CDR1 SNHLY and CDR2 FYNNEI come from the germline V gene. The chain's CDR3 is CASIQQGAEAFF. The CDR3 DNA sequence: TGTGCCAGCATTCAACAGGGCGCTGAAGCTTTCTTT.

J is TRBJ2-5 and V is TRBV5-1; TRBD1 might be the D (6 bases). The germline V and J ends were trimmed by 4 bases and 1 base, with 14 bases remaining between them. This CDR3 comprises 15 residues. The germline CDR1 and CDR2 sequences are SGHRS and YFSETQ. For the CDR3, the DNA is TGCGCCAGCAGCGTACTACAGGGCATCCAAGAGACCCAGTACTTC. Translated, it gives CASSVLQGIQETQYF.

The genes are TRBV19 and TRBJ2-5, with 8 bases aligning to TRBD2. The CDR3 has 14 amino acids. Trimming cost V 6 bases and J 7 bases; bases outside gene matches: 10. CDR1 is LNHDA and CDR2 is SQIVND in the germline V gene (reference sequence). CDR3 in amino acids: CASRGSGGPRTQYF. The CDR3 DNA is TGTGCCAGTAGGGGAAGCGGGGGCCCCAGGACCCAGTACTTC.

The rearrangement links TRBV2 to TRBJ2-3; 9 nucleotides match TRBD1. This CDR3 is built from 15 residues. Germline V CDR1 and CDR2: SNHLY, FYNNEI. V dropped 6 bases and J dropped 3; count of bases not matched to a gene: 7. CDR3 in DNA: TGTGCCAGCAGGGAGGACAGGGGAGGGACAGATACGCAGTATTTT. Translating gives CASREDRGGTDTQYF.

CDR3 sequence reads: CASSLMGQGPFFGNQPQHF. CDR3 nucleotide sequence: TGTGCCAGCAGTTTAATGGGACAGGGCCCCTTTTTTGGCAATCAGCCCCAGCATTTT. This chain links TRBV27 with TRBJ1-5, with 9 positions matching TRBD1. The CDR3 has 19 amino acids. Losses at the gene ends were 2 bases for V and 2 bases for J; bases not matched to a gene: 13. CDR1 and CDR2 from the germline V gene are MNHEY and SMNVEV (reference sequence).

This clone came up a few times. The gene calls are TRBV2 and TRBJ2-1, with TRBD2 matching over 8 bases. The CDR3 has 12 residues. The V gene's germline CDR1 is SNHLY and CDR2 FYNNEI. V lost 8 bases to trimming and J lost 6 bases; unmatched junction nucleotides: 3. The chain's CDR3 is CASRGGGNEQFF. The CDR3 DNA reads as TGTGCCAGCCGGGGGGGAGGCAATGAGCAGTTCTTC.